The 23 T cell receptor beta chains below were found in one sample sequenced in a study of Ad26.COV2.S vaccination and SARS-CoV-2 variants. TCRdb keeps only in-frame clones here, not all; method: immunoSEQ multiplex PCR. Of about 350,000 clones in the sample, around 90% were seen once. Treatment indicated: 19 received Ad26.COV2.S at low or high dose, single or two shots; several received placebo; per-sample allocation not given. Samples were taken on day 63 after the first vaccine or placebo injection. The material was peripheral blood, obtained in a trial of Ad26.COV2.S vaccine versus placebo. These receptors were taken from a person aged 18 to 59 who received the Ad26.COV2.S COVID-19 vaccine or a placebo.

V gene TRBV19 combines with J gene TRBJ2-5; D unresolved. This CDR3 comprises 14 residues. Trimming stripped 3 bases from V and 1 base from J, with 9 bases between. Germline values: CDR1 LNHDA, CDR2 SQIVND (reference sequence). CDR3 sequence (DNA): TGTGCCAGTAGTATGAGTACCCCCCAAGAGACCCAGTACTTC. Translated, it gives CASSMSTPQETQYF.

The chain combines TRBV9 with TRBJ2-5; D ambiguous. CDR1 and CDR2 (germline): SGDLS, YYNGEE. This CDR3 is built from 15 residues. The germline V and J ends were trimmed by 4 bases and 0 bases, with 13 bases remaining between them. The CDR3 region is CASSYGGLYQETQYF. The CDR3 region has the DNA TGTGCCAGCAGCTACGGCGGATTGTACCAAGAGACCCAGTACTTC.

This sequence joins TRBV7-2 and TRBJ1-1; 8 bases align to TRBD1. The CDR3 spans 15 residues. The ends lost 1 base at V and 4 bases at J; junction bases unmatched: 5. CDR1 is SGHTA, CDR2 FQGNSA, per germline. This CDR3 reads CASSLGTGWGTEAFF. Written as DNA, the CDR3 is TGTGCCAGCAGCTTAGGGACAGGGTGGGGCACTGAAGCTTTCTTT. The complete variable domain, with remaining parts taken from reference TRBV7-2 and TRBJ1-1, reads GAGVSQSPSNKVTEKGKDVELRCDPISGHTALYWYRQSLGQGLEFLIYFQGNSAPDKSGLPSDRFSAERTGGSVSTLTIQRTQQEDSAVYLCASSLGTGWGTEAFFGQGTRLTVV.

The CDR3 coding sequence is TGTGCCAGCAGCTCCCGGCTCTTAGGAAACACCATATATTTT. The encoded protein is CASSSRLLGNTIYF. The chain carries TRBV11-2 and TRBJ1-3; D remains unclear. V was shortened by 4 bases and J by 4 bases, with 11 bases between the two germline ends. This CDR3 is built from 14 residues. The germline gives CDR1 SGHAT, CDR2 FQNNGV.

This chain joins TRBV18 and TRBJ2-2, with a weak D call TRBD2 (5 bases). The CDR3 runs to 15 residues. Trimming cost V 3 bases and J 7 bases, with 15 bases left between them. The germline V gene has CDR1 KGHSH and CDR2 LQKENI. This chain's CDR3 is CASSPGVPSNGELFF. CDR3 nucleotides: TGTGCCAGCTCACCCGGGGTTCCCTCAAACGGGGAGCTGTTTTTT.

The rearrangement joins TRBV30 to TRBJ1-1, with D possibly matching TRBD1 (6 bases). Trimming removed 0 bases from V and 5 bases from J, with 13 bases in between. Germline lookup yields CDR1 GTSNPN and CDR2 SVGIG (reference sequence). The CDR3 consists of 14 residues. DNA of the CDR3: TGTGCCTGGAGTGTACGGGGGCGAGGGACTGAAGCTTTCTTT. Encoded protein: CAWSVRGRGTEAFF.

The V gene is TRBV3-1 (or the pseudogene TRBV3-2), the J gene TRBJ2-1; possibly TRBD2 for D (5 bases). Germline CDR1 reads LGHDT; CDR2 reads YNNKEL (reference sequence). The germline V and J ends were trimmed by 0 bases and 15 bases, with 12 bases remaining between them. The CDR3 has 12 amino acids. CDR3 coding DNA: TGTGCCAGCAGCCAAGAGAGGACTCGACCGTTCTTC. Translating gives CASSQERTRPFF.

The chain uses TRBV7-3 and TRBJ2-1, with TRBD2 matching over 7 bases. With V trimmed by 3 bases and J by 6 bases, 11 bases remained unmatched. Per the germline V gene, CDR1 is SGHTA and CDR2 is FQGTGA. This CDR3 has 16 residues. The CDR3 nucleotides read TGTGCCAGCAGCTTTAGATCAGGACTAGGCAGCAATGAGCAGTTCTTC. Its translation is CASSFRSGLGSNEQFF.

This clone was seen just once. The chain has TRBV20-1 and TRBJ2-1, with D possibly matching TRBD2 (6 bases). Germline V lookup: CDR1 DFQATT, CDR2 SNEGSKA (reference sequence). CDR3 length: 14 amino acids. The germline V and J ends were trimmed by 3 bases and 8 bases, with 17 bases remaining between them. CDR3 in DNA: TGCAGTGCTAGTAACGGACTAAGAGGCGATGAGCAGTTCTTC. Residues: CSASNGLRGDEQFF.

The DNA for the CDR3 is TGTGCCAGCAGTTCCCGGGACAGGGCTCTTGGCTATGGCTACACCTTC. Translating gives CASSSRDRALGYGYTF. The chain couples TRBV5-6 to TRBJ1-2; 9 nucleotides match TRBD1. J was trimmed by 4 bases and V by 5 bases; bases with no gene match: 12. Germline CDR1 reads SGHDT; CDR2 reads YYEEEE. This CDR3 spans 16 amino acids.

The chain uses TRBV3-1 (or the pseudogene TRBV3-2) and TRBJ2-3; 9 bases fit TRBD2. Germline CDR1 is LGHDT and CDR2 is YNNKEL (reference sequence). CDR3 length: 16 residues. V gave up 1 base and J gave up 6 bases; unmatched junction bases: 8. The CDR3 region is CASSQGREGLGDTQYF. The DNA of the CDR3 is TGTGCCAGCAGCCAAGGGCGGGAGGGCCTAGGGGATACGCAGTATTTT.

The V gene is TRBV7-9, the J gene TRBJ1-3; D is uncertain. Trimming cost V 1 base and J 0 bases, with 7 bases left between them. This CDR3 contains 15 residues. CDR1 is SEHNR and CDR2 is FQNEAQ in the germline V gene (reference sequence). The CDR3 loop reads CASSLGARSGNTIYF. The DNA for the CDR3 is TGTGCCAGCAGCTTAGGGGCTCGCTCTGGAAACACCATATATTTT. The complete variable domain, with remaining parts taken from reference TRBV7-9 and TRBJ1-3, reads DTGVSQNPRHKITKRGQNVTFRCDPISEHNRLYWYRQTLGQGPEFLTYFQNEAQLEKSRLLSDRFSAERPKGSFSTLEIQRTEQGDSAMYLCASSLGARSGNTIYFGEGSWLTVV.

Only a few counts were recorded for this clone. CDR3: CASSLGTGGTEAFF. CDR3 in DNA: TGCGCCAGCAGCCTAGGTACGGGGGGGACTGAAGCTTTCTTT. This sequence joins TRBV5-1 and TRBJ1-1; D may be TRBD1 (5 bases). The CDR3 covers 14 residues. V gave up 4 bases and J gave up 5 bases, with 15 bases separating them. In germline, CDR1 is SGHRS, CDR2 YFSETQ.

The chain links TRBV13 to TRBJ1-2; weak D call: TRBD1 (5 bases). Trimming cost V 5 bases and J 4 bases, with 23 bases left between them. The CDR3 covers 17 residues. Per the germline V gene, CDR1 is PRHDT and CDR2 is FYEKMQ (reference sequence). CDR3 amino acids: CASSGPDDRPLGYGYTF. CDR3 nucleotides: TGTGCCAGCAGCGGACCGGACGACAGACCCCTTGGCTATGGCTACACCTTC.

The rearrangement links TRBV3-1 (or the pseudogene TRBV3-2) to TRBJ1-4; D ambiguous. The CDR3 is 13 amino acids. V was cut by 5 bases and J by 4 bases, with 8 bases left in between. Germline V gene sequence: CDR1 LGHDT, CDR2 YNNKEL (reference sequence). The CDR3 nucleotides read TGTGCCAGCAGCTTAAATATTAATGAAAAACTGTTTTTT. Residues: CASSLNINEKLFF.

This rearrangement joins TRBV6-5 to TRBJ1-1, with 7 bases that match TRBD1. Trimming took 7 bases from V and 2 from J; bases not matched to a gene: 10. Germline V lookup: CDR1 MNHEY, CDR2 SVGAGI. The CDR3 length is 15 residues. CDR3 region: CASNRGGTANTEAFF. In DNA form, the CDR3 reads TGTGCCAGCAATAGAGGGGGGACAGCAAACACTGAAGCTTTCTTT.

This chain connects TRBV30 to TRBJ2-1; tentative D call: TRBD2 (5 bases). The V gene's germline CDR1 is GTSNPN and CDR2 SVGIG (reference sequence). Trimming left V 0 bases short and J 10 bases short, with 13 bases between. This CDR3 has 13 amino acids. CDR3 in DNA: TGTGCCTGGAGTGTAGCGGCCTCGTGGGAGCAGTTCTTC. Encoded protein: CAWSVAASWEQFF. Drawing the rest from reference TRBV30 and TRBJ2-1, the complete variable domain is SQTIHQWPATLVQPVGSPLSLECTVEGTSNPNLYWYRQAAGRGLQLLFYSVGIGQISSEVPQNLSASRPQDRQFILSSKKLLLSDSGFYLCAWSVAASWEQFFGPGTRLTVL.

This chain links TRBV11-3 with TRBJ2-3; 7 bases map to TRBD2. Germline CDR1 and CDR2: SGHNT and YENEEA. V dropped 5 bases and J dropped 1; count of bases not matched to a gene: 12. The CDR3 spans 17 residues. The CDR3 region is CASSAHLGRGGTDTQYF. CDR3 bases: TGTGCCAGCAGCGCCCACCTGGGGAGGGGTGGCACAGATACGCAGTATTTT.

Turning to this clone: Other DNA sequences from this sample encode an identical CDR3 as well. The chain couples TRBV18 to TRBJ1-5; no definite D call. Germline loops: CDR1 KGHSH, CDR2 LQKENI. The CDR3 loop spans 12 amino acids. Deletions cut 2 bases from V and 4 bases from J, with 3 bases between. The DNA for the CDR3 is TGTGCCAGCTCACCAGTGAATCAGCCCCAGCATTTT. This translates into CASSPVNQPQHF.

V usage is TRBV27 and J usage is TRBJ2-1; a weak D match, TRBD1 (6 bases). The CDR3 spans 16 residues. Germline V gene sequence: CDR1 MNHEY, CDR2 SMNVEV (reference sequence). Trimming removed 5 bases at V and 0 bases at J, with 14 bases between. CDR3 sequence: CASSTETGSSYNEQFF. DNA for the CDR3: TGTGCCAGCAGTACCGAGACAGGTAGCTCCTACAATGAGCAGTTCTTC.

This clone was detected once. The genes are TRBV5-1 and TRBJ1-2; TRBD1 might be the D (6 bases). Trimming shortened V by 0 bases and J by 7 bases, and 10 bases separated the two germline ends. This CDR3 contains 13 residues. The V gene's germline CDR1 is SGHRS and CDR2 YFSETQ. CDR3 sequence: CASSLDGGGGYTF. The CDR3 DNA reads as TGCGCCAGCAGCTTGGATGGAGGGGGTGGCTACACCTTC. The complete variable domain, with remaining parts taken from reference TRBV5-1 and TRBJ1-2, reads KAGVTQTPRYLIKTRGQQVTLSCSPISGHRSVSWYQQTPGQGLQFLFEYFSETQRNKGNFPGRFSGRQFSNSRSEMNVSTLELGDSALYLCASSLDGGGGYTFGSGTRLTVV.

This clone came up a few times. The chain links TRBV2 to TRBJ2-2; a weak D match, TRBD2 (6 bases). Per germline, CDR1 SNHLY and CDR2 FYNNEI. The CDR3 is 13 amino acids. V shed 5 bases and J shed 4 bases, with 8 bases lying between them. DNA of the CDR3: TGTGCCAGCAGTTGGAGGGGCACCGGGGAGCTGTTTTTT. Its translation: CASSWRGTGELFF.

This clone is a singleton in its sample. This rearrangement joins TRBV19 to TRBJ1-5; 7 bases are shared with TRBD1. V was clipped by 7 bases and J by 9 bases; unmatched bases: 18. CDR1 is LNHDA, CDR2 SQIVND, per germline (reference sequence). CDR3 size: 16 residues. CDR3 coding DNA: TGTGCCAGTACCGCCTTGTCGGACAGGCGTATCGCGCCCCAGCATTTT. It codes for CASTALSDRRIAPQHF.